One sample yielded the 8 T cell receptor beta chains listed below, sequenced in a study of human T cells and chemical hapten exposure. One entry per CDR3 protein results from TCRdb running MiXCR on the RACE reads. The repertoire consists of roughly 200,000 distinct CDR3 sequences, with around 25% occurring once and the leading ten covering around 2.5%. Time point defined: patch test 3, about 24 weeks after DPC sensitization. Treatment of the sample: therapeutic diphenylcyclopropenone sensitization with weekly scalp DPC. The sample was whole blood, taken in connection with sensitization to the hapten diphenylcyclopropenone (DPC). Receptor source: a woman aged 40-49 years with alopecia areata. Some clones in this sample may be carry-over from other donors' samples.

The sample holds a few counts of this clonotype. The chain uses TRBV5-1 and TRBJ2-1; D possibly corresponds to TRBD1 (5 bases). CDR3 length: 14 residues. The V end lost 1 base, the J end lost 6 bases, and 11 bases lay between the germline ends. The germline gives CDR1 SGHRS, CDR2 YFSETQ. The CDR3 loop is CASSLLIGANEQFF. CDR3 DNA sequence: TGCGCCAGCAGCTTGTTGATTGGGGCCAATGAGCAGTTCTTC.

The rearrangement links TRBV9 to TRBJ1-1; 10 bases align to TRBD1. V was clipped by 0 bases and J by 9 bases; unmatched bases: 5. CDR1 is SGDLS and CDR2 is YYNGEE in the germline V gene. The CDR3 has 14 amino acids. The CDR3 bases are TGTGCCAGCAGCGTAGTAGGGACAGGGGAGAAAGCTTTCTTT. Amino acids: CASSVVGTGEKAFF.

This clonotype was counted between two and nine times. The chain has TRBV28 and TRBJ1-1; D gene unclear. The ends were cut back, 4 bases at V and 2 bases at J, with 5 bases in the middle. Germline V lookup: CDR1 MDHEN, CDR2 SYDVKM. The CDR3 runs to 12 residues. DNA for the CDR3: TGTGCCAGCAGTTCTCCAAACACTGAAGCTTTCTTT. It is translated as CASSSPNTEAFF.

This clonotype has a handful of counts. The chain combines TRBV7-2 with TRBJ2-3; 7 positions match TRBD1. The germline V gene has CDR1 SGHTA and CDR2 FQGNSA. V shed 4 bases, J shed 5 bases, and the junction held 3 bases outside the gene matches. CDR3 size: 13 residues. CDR3 DNA: TGTGCCAGCAGCTCAAACAGGGGAGATACGCAGTATTTT. This codes for CASSSNRGDTQYF.

This chain connects TRBV6-2 or TRBV6-3 to TRBJ2-7; D perhaps matches TRBD1 (6 bases). The CDR3 covers 11 residues. The germline CDR1 and CDR2 sequences are MNHEY and SVGEGT. V shed 6 bases and J shed 6 bases, with 9 bases lying between them. This CDR3 is CASRQGTEQYF. CDR3 nucleotides: TGTGCCAGCAGGCAGGGGACCGAGCAGTACTTC.

The chain employs TRBV3-1 and TRBJ2-7; D not certain. Germline V gives CDR1 LGHDT, CDR2 YNNKEL (reference sequence). Deletions cut 2 bases from V and 3 bases from J, with 5 bases between. The CDR3 sequence is 12 residues long. CDR3 protein: CASSQRFYEQYF. In DNA, the CDR3 is TGTGCCAGCAGCCAAAGATTCTACGAGCAGTACTTC.

This clonotype was seen a few times. V and J are TRBV5-5 and TRBJ1-2; 8 bases align to TRBD1. CDR1 and CDR2 (germline): SGHKS, YYEKEE (reference sequence). The CDR3 consists of 16 residues. V shed 3 bases and J 2 bases; nucleotides not matched to a gene: 9. The CDR3 loop is CASSYPGGVPNYGYTF. In DNA, the CDR3 is TGTGCCAGCAGCTACCCAGGGGGCGTCCCAAACTATGGCTACACCTTC.

The genes are TRBV5-1 and TRBJ2-4; perhaps TRBD1 as D (6 bases). The germline gives CDR1 SGHRS, CDR2 YFSETQ. The length of the CDR3 is 14 residues. V was clipped by 0 bases and J by 8 bases, with 12 bases between them. The CDR3 spells CASSLDRVGDIQYF. CDR3 coding DNA: TGCGCCAGCAGCTTGGACAGGGTCGGGGACATTCAGTACTTC.